This paragraph covers one T cell receptor (beta chain) sequence. Libraries were prepared by immunoSEQ multiplex PCR; TCRdb keeps only in-frame clonotypes and omits some of them. The sample gives roughly 61,000 clones, around 94% of which show up once; under 3% is in the top ten. These data belong to a study of T cell changes during pregnancy in multiple sclerosis. The CDR3 is 11 residues long. The V gene lost 3 bases and the J gene lost 12 bases, with 9 bases spanning the gap. CDR1 and CDR2 from the germline V gene are MDHEN and SYDVKM. The chain links TRBV28 to TRBJ2-1, with a weak D call TRBD1 (6 bases). The sequence came from a female donor with multiple sclerosis, enrolled in a pregnancy study. The source was CD8+ T cells from peripheral blood mononuclear cells, collected after pregnancy. The CDR3 DNA follows: TGTGCCAGCAGTTTGACCAGGGGGCAGTTCTTC. Its protein product is CASSLTRGQFF.